The entry below describes one T cell receptor (beta chain). No cognate antigen has been identified for it. No base qualities exist here, and no much larger clone lies one base off it. TCRbeta CDR3 regions were amplified from genomic DNA by means of the immunoSEQ Assay, a bias-controlled multiplex PCR. In the source study's methods: The number of nucleated cells in each sample was estimated from the amplification of reference gene primers within the assay. To quantify the absolute abundance of each unique TCRbeta CDR3 rearrangement, sequence reads were collapsed and filtered. For each sample, productive Simpson clonality was calculated as the square root of Simpson's diversity index across productive rearrangements. TCRdb obtained this table from immuneACCESS and retained in-frame rearrangements with V and J assigned. These tables miss some clones; where compared with another copy, unresolved V genes account for less than half of the shortfall, and the remainder is unexplained. V and J calls and clone size are as listed in that table; D and trimming were resolved from the DNA. Here the sample has 430,000 or so clones; over 75% occur a single time. The top ten hold approximately 1.5% of the sample.

The CDR3 has 16 amino acids, counting the end cysteine and phenylalanine. Only the CDR3 portion is preserved as DNA: 48 bases, with reading frame beginning at the first base. Looking up the germline V gene yields CDR1 KGHDR and CDR2 SFDVKD. Unmatched junction bases come to 11, with V trimmed by 4 bases and J by 7 bases. In the prospective study, participants were about 18 to 100 years old, resided in approximately 22 geographic areas of the United States, and were enrolled through a virtual design. Cohort assignment in the prospective study relied on participant-reported clinical history from a screening survey and a study questionnaire. A participant counted as exposed if, within 2 weeks of entering the study, that participant had been in contact with someone who had a PCR-confirmed or clinician-diagnosed COVID-19 case. In the prospective study, mobile phlebotomists collected whole blood, serum and a nasopharyngeal or oropharyngeal swab from each participant. Prospective study participants could optionally give additional blood draws and questionnaires over a roughly two-month period. Blood samples from the prospective study were shipped frozen or at room temperature prior to DNA extraction.

This sample was included in a study of blood T cell repertoires in COVID-19 (dated by TCRdb to about 2020). Study-level background: Collaborator samples came from the United States, Italy and Spain and covered acute and convalescent phases of COVID-19. The prospective study material was composed of cDNA or gDNA derived from T cells, B-cell-depleted T cells, or PBMCs. Deeply sampled blood TCRbeta repertoires from subjects exposed to, actively infected with, or recovered from COVID-19 were included in the dataset. A freely available public database, intended as a resource for researchers studying the immune response to SARS-CoV-2, is where the repertoires were released. The samples were drawn from the first 160 participants of the ongoing ImmuneRACE study and from over 950 subjects provided by 6 global collaborators. Nearly every sample came with metadata listing a de-identified subject ID, COVID-19 status, age in years and sex. Where available, HLA class I and class II types were obtained from metadata supplied by the sample provider rather than from assay-based typing. Points the paper makes about the study in general: The amount of clinical and demographic metadata varied by source and participant and was provided uncurated.

This TCR came from a woman under 30 who had been exposed to COVID-19. This receptor chain uses TRBV24-1 and TRBJ1-4, with 7 bases in between that match TRBD1. The sequencing sample was made of PBMCs or T cells enriched from blood (not recorded which). The CDR3 loop reads CATSDTNGQEREKLFF. The DNA is as follows: TGTGCCACCAGTGACACTAATGGACAGGAGCGTGAAAAACTGTTTTTT.